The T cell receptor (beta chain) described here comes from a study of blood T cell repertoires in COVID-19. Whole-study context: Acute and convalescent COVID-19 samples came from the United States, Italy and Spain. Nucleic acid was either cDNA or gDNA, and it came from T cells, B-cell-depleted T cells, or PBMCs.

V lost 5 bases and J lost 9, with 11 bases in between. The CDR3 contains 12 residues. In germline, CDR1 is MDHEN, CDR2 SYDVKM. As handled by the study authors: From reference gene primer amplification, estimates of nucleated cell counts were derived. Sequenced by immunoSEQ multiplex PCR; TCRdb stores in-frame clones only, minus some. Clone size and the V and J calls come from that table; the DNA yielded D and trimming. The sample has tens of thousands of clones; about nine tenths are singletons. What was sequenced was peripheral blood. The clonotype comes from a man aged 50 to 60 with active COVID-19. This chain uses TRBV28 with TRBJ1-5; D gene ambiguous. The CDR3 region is CASSPPGGPQHF. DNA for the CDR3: TGTGCCAGCAGTCCGCCAGGAGGGCCCCAGCATTTT.